This T cell receptor (beta chain) was identified during a study of T cells in Graves' hyperthyroidism and ophthalmopathy. Newly diagnosed hyperthyroidism patients aged 18 to 65 years had disease lasting under 2 months. CDR3 length equals 14 residues. Germline-derived CDR1 and CDR2 are SGHVS and FQNEAQ. Study conclusions and caveats: Blood also showed most of the thyroid clonotypes that were expanded above 0.001.

This clonotype was counted at least ten times. Its antigen is not known. One end of the junction is discordant with germline, which a read error may explain. TCR beta CDR3 regions were amplified from RNA transcripts. First-round RT-PCR of the TCR CDR3 relied on the HTBI primer set. TCRdb analysed the multiplex PCR reads with MiXCR anew, one entry per CDR3 protein. The sample holds some 600,000 distinct CDR3 sequences, about 43% seen once. The chain couples TRBV7-8 to TRBJ2-5; 8 bases match TRBD1. The sequencing input was peripheral blood or thyroid tissue (not recorded which). This clonotype was sampled from a woman between 18 and 29 years old with Graves' hyperthyroidism. The CDR3 coding sequence is TGCGCCAGCAGACTGACAGGGGTAGGCGAGACCCAGTACTTC. This translates into CASRLTGVGETQYF.